Listed below are T cell receptor beta chains from one sample, sequenced in a study of T cells in Graves' hyperthyroidism and ophthalmopathy. TCRdb processed the multiplex PCR reads anew with MiXCR; each CDR3 protein has one entry. Of more than 500,000 distinct CDR3 sequences in the sample, 35% to 50% are singletons; the top ten hold about two fifths. The sample taken for sequencing was peripheral blood or thyroid tissue (not recorded which). These receptors were obtained from an adult woman with Graves' disease, either hyperthyroidism or ophthalmopathy (not recorded which). Each CDR3 is given with its conserved first and last residue. D genes are given only for firm matches. The size of a clone is reported for some rows only, either as once, few or many, or as a class for expanded clones.

clone_size,d_call,j_call,v_call,cdr3_aa,cdr3_nt
many,TRBD1,TRBJ2-7,TRBV19,CASRQGHEQYF,TGTGCCAGTAGACAGGGGCACGAGCAGTACTTC
.,TRBD1,TRBJ1-2,TRBV2,CASRGRGVDYGYTF,TGTGCCAGCAGGGGCAGGGGGGTCGACTATGGCTACACCTTC
many,.,TRBJ2-3,TRBV19,CASSRGIADTQYF,TGTGCCAGTAGTAGAGGGATCGCAGATACGCAGTATTTT
.,.,TRBJ2-7,TRBV5-8,CASSRTLRPTPNEQYF,TGTGCCAGCAGCCGAACGTTGAGACCGACACCTAACGAGCAGTACTTC
few,TRBD1,TRBJ1-2,TRBV20-1,CSARDQGAPLGYTF,TGCAGTGCTAGAGATCAGGGGGCACCTCTTGGCTACACCTTC
many,TRBD1,TRBJ1-5,TRBV20-1,CSARDRGLGSNQPQHF,TGCAGTGCTCGGGACAGGGGTTTGGGAAGCAATCAGCCCCAGCATTTT
.,.,TRBJ1-4,TRBV7-8,CASSLGRPINEKLFF,TGTGCCAGCAGCTTGGGACGGCCAATTAATGAAAAACTGTTTTTT
.,TRBD2,TRBJ2-2,TRBV7-6,CASSTRLAGSNTGELFF,TGTGCCAGCAGCACCAGACTAGCGGGATCGAACACCGGGGAGCTGTTTTTT
.,.,TRBJ1-2,TRBV5-1,CASSFHGNYGYTF,TGCGCCAGCAGCTTCCACGGTAACTATGGCTACACCTTC
.,.,TRBJ1-2,TRBV29-1,CSVAPNYGYTF,TGCAGCGTTGCTCCTAACTATGGCTACACCTTC
.,.,TRBJ2-7,TRBV20-1,CSARDGGSEGYEQYF,TGCAGTGCTAGAGATGGGGGGAGTGAGGGCTACGAGCAGTACTTC
many,.,TRBJ2-6,TRBV5-6,CASSFRGSGANVLTF,TGTGCCAGCAGCTTTCGGGGCTCTGGGGCCAACGTCCTGACTTTC
few,.,TRBJ2-7,TRBV5-6,CASSLRSGLLGEQYF,TGTGCCAGCAGCTTAAGGTCAGGACTTCTGGGCGAGCAGTACTTC
.,.,TRBJ1-5,TRBV11-2,CASSLDLVQPQHF,TGTGCCAGCAGCTTAGATTTAGTTCAGCCCCAGCATTTT
many,.,TRBJ1-3,TRBV7-2,CASSLVPGPGNTIYF,TGTGCCAGCAGCTTAGTTCCGGGTCCAGGAAACACCATATATTTT
.,.,TRBJ2-5,TRBV7-2,CASSENGGRETQYF,TGTGCCAGCAGCGAAAATGGGGGGCGAGAGACCCAGTACTTC
few,TRBD1,TRBJ1-1,TRBV27,CASSLSLTGFTEAFF,TGTGCCAGCAGTTTGTCCCTGACAGGGTTCACTGAAGCTTTCTTT
.,.,TRBJ1-1,TRBV2,CASMGYGGANTEAFF,TGTGCCAGCATGGGGTATGGAGGGGCGAACACTGAAGCTTTCTTT
few,TRBD1,TRBJ1-2,TRBV2,CASSTWGRNPGQGIGYTF,TGTGCCAGCAGTACCTGGGGCCGGAATCCGGGACAGGGAATTGGCTACACCTTC
few,TRBD1,TRBJ1-2,TRBV7-9,CASSHRDRGDYGYTF,TGTGCCAGCAGCCACCGGGACAGGGGTGACTATGGCTACACCTTC
many,.,TRBJ1-2,TRBV19,CASSWTAIPLNYGYTF,TGTGCCAGTAGTTGGACAGCAATTCCTCTCAACTATGGCTACACCTTC
many,TRBD2,TRBJ2-7,TRBV11-2,CASSLVRSSGRTLPYEQYF,TGTGCCAGCAGCTTAGTTCGTTCTAGCGGGAGGACTCTGCCCTACGAGCAGTACTTC
many,.,TRBJ1-2,TRBV9,CASSALAHRIGYTF,TGTGCCAGCAGCGCCTTAGCCCATCGAATCGGCTACACCTTC
.,.,TRBJ2-7,TRBV7-2,CASMTSRRQSPYEQYF,TGTGCCAGCATGACCTCTCGGAGACAATCTCCGTACGAGCAGTACTTC
.,.,TRBJ1-1,TRBV10-2,CASSVVRGMNTEAFF,TGCGCCAGCAGTGTAGTGAGGGGAATGAACACTGAAGCTTTCTTT
few,.,TRBJ1-2,TRBV5-6,CASSFPRVPTLSSNYGYTF,TGTGCCAGCAGCTTTCCAAGGGTCCCGACTTTGAGTAGCAACTATGGCTACACCTTC
many,TRBD2,TRBJ2-7,TRBV10-2,CASSGLAGEYEQYF,TGCGCCAGCAGTGGACTAGCGGGAGAATACGAGCAGTACTTC
.,.,TRBJ2-2,TRBV5-1,CASSASNTGELSW,TGCGCCAGCAGCGCCTCGAACACCGGGGAGCTGTCTTGG